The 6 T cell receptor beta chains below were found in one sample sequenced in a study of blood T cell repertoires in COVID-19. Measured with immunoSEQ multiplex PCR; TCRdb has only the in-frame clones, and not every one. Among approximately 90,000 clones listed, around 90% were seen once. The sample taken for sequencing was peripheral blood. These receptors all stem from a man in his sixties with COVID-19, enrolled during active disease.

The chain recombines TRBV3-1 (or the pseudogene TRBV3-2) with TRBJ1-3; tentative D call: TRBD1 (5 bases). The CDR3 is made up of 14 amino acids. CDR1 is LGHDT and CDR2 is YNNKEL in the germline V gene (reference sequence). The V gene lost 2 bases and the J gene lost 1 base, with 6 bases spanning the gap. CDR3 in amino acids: CASSQQGSGNTIYF. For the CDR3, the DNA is TGTGCCAGCAGCCAACAGGGATCTGGAAACACCATATATTTT.

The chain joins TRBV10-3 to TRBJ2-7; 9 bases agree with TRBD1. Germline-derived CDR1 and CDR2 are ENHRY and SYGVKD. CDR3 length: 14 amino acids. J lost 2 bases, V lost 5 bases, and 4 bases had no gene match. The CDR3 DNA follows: TGTGCCATCAGTCCCGGGACAGGGCCCTACGAGCAGTACTTC. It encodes CAISPGTGPYEQYF.

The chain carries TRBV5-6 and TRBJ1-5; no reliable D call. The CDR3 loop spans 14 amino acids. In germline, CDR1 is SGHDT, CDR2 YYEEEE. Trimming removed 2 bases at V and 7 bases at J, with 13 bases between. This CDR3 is CASSFGEGRQPQHF. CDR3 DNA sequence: TGTGCCAGCAGCTTCGGTGAGGGTCGGCAGCCCCAGCATTTT.

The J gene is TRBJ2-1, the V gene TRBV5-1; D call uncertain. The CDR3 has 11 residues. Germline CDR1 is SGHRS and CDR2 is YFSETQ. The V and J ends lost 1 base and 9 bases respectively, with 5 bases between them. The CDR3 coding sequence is TGCGCCAGCAGCTTGTATAGTGAGCAGTTCTTC. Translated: CASSLYSEQFF.

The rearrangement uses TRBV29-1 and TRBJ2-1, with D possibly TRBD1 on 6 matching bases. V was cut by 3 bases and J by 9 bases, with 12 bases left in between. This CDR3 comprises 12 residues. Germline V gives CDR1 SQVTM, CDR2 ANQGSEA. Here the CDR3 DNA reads TGCAGCGTTGATGGGGACAACGTTGAGCAGTTCTTC. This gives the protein CSVDGDNVEQFF.

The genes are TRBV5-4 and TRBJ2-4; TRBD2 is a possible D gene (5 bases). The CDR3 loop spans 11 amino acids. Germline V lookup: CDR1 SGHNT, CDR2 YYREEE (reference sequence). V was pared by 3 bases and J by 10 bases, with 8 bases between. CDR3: CASSSSGIQYF. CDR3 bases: TGTGCCAGCAGCTCTTCGGGAATTCAGTACTTC.